Listed here are 2 T cell receptor beta chains from one sample, sequenced in a study of T cells after yellow fever vaccination. TCRdb passed the 5' RACE reads through MiXCR, listing each CDR3 protein once. This table holds about 170,000 distinct CDR3 sequences, about 11% found once. The sample consisted of CD8+ T cells sorted from PBMCs, taken 15 days after the yellow fever booster vaccination. All receptors derive from a man aged 18 to 35 who received the YFV17D yellow fever vaccine.

This clonotype turned up a few times. The rearrangement joins TRBV5-5 to TRBJ2-5; perhaps D is TRBD1 or TRBD2 (5 bases each). The V end was cut by 6 bases, the J end by 4 bases, with 19 bases between. The germline CDR1 and CDR2 sequences are SGHKS and YYEKEE (reference sequence). The CDR3 consists of 15 residues. The chain's CDR3 is CASNPFRDGGETQYF. In DNA, the CDR3 is TGTGCCAGCAACCCCTTCCGGGACGGAGGAGAGACCCAGTACTTC. The full variable domain, rest sourced from reference TRBV5-5 and TRBJ2-5, is DAGVTQSPTHLIKTRGQQVTLRCSPISGHKSVSWYQQVLGQGPQFIFQYYEKEERGRGNFPDRFSARQFPNYSSELNVNALLLGDSALYLCASNPFRDGGETQYFGPGTRLLVL.

The V gene is TRBV6-5, the J gene TRBJ2-5; 7 positions agree with TRBD2. Unmatched junction bases numbered 1, after V lost 9 bases and J lost 6 bases. The length of the CDR3 is 10 residues. Germline CDR1 reads MNHEY; CDR2 reads SVGAGI. The CDR3 sequence: CARGGQTQYF. CDR3 bases: TGTGCCAGGGGAGGGCAGACCCAGTACTTC.